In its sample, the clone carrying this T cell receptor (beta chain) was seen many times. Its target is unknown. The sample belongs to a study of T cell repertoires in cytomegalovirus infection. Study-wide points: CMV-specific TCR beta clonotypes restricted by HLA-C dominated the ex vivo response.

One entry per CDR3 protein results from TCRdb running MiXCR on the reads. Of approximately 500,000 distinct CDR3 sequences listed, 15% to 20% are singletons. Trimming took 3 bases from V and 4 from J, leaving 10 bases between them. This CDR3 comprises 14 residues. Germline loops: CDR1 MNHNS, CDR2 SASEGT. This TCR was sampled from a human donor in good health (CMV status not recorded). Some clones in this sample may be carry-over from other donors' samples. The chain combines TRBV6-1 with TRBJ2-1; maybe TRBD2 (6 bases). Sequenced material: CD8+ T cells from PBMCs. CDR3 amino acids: CASSDAGKYNEQFF. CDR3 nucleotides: TGTGCCAGCAGTGACGCGGGAAAGTACAATGAGCAGTTCTTC.